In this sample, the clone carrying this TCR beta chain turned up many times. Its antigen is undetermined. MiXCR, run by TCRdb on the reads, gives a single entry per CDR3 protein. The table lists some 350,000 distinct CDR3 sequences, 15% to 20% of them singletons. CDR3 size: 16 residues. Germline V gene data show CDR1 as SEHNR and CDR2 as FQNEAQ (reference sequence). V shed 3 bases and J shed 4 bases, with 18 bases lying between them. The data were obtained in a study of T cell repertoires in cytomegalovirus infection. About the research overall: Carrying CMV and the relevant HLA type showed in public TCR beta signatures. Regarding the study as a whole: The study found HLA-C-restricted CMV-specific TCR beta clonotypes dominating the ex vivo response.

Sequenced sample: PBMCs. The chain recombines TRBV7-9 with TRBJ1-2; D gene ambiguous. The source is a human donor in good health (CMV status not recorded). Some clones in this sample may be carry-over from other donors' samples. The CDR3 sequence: CASSFLTGALTYGYTF. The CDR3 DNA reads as TGTGCCAGCAGCTTTCTGACGGGAGCCCTAACCTATGGCTACACCTTC. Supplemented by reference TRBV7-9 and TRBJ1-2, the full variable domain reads DTGVSQNPRHKITKRGQNVTFRCDPISEHNRLYWYRQTLGQGPEFLTYFQNEAQLEKSRLLSDRFSAERPKGSFSTLEIQRTEQGDSAMYLCASSFLTGALTYGYTFGSGTRLTVV.